This TCR beta chain was recorded in a study of cytomegalovirus exposure and HLA in healthy donors. Study conclusions and caveats: Most TCRs appeared rarely, but some public TCRs recurred in many donors.

Comment on this clone: Its target is not known.

Germline CDR1 MNHNY, CDR2 SVGAGI (reference sequence). V was pared by 0 bases and J by 7 bases, with 13 bases between. This CDR3 region has 15 residues. The primer mix had 60 Vbeta and 13 Jbeta primers. TCRdb's copy holds only in-frame clones and misses some; the assay was immunoSEQ multiplex PCR. The sample has around 250,000 clones, around 81% seen once; the top ten hold almost 8%. The sample was PBMCs. The genes are TRBV6-6 and TRBJ2-4; D perhaps matches TRBD1 (5 bases). This receptor was identified in a woman aged 55-75 years in good health and CMV-seropositive. The CDR3 loop is CASSYSGAEPNIQYF. The DNA for the CDR3 is TGTGCCAGCAGTTACTCTGGGGCGGAGCCCAACATTCAGTACTTC.